What follows is one T cell receptor (beta chain) and its context. Its antigen is not known. The germline CDR1 and CDR2 sequences are LNHDA and SQIVND (reference sequence). The ends lost 6 bases at V and 5 bases at J; junction bases unmatched: 17. The CDR3 spans 17 residues. The sample is drawn from a study of beta chain features in type 1 diabetes. The overall study: Healthy donors resembled patients in age, gender and cell yields.

Study-level findings and limits: Significant though moderate, a shortening of TCRB CDR3s appeared in all four CD4+ subsets of Type 1 diabetes patients.

Reverse transcription of all isolated RNA meant that expressed TCRB transcripts were sequenced. Assay: immunoSEQ multiplex PCR; the TCRdb copy retains only in-frame clones and omits some. This sample has 240,000 or so clones, with approximately 13% found just once. Material for sequencing was naive CD4+ T cells from blood. The chain employs TRBV19 and TRBJ2-5; 8 bases line up with TRBD2. The clonotype originates from a man aged 25 to 40 with type 1 diabetes. The CDR3 is CASSGGARGGPRETQYF. In nucleotides, the CDR3 is TGTGCCAGTAGCGGAGGAGCGCGCGGGGGGCCTCGGGAGACCCAGTACTTC.